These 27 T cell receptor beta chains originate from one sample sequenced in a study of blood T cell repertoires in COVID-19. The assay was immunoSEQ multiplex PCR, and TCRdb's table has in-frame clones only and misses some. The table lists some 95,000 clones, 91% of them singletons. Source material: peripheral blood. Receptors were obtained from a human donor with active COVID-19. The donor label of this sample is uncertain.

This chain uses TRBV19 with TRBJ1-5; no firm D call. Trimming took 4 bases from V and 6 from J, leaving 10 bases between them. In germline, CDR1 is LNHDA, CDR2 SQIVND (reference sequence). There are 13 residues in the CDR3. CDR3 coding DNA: TGTGCCAGTAGTAAATCAGGAATTCAGCCCCAGCATTTT. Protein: CASSKSGIQPQHF.

The CDR3 here is CASSPGIGQKNIQYF. CDR3 sequence (DNA): TGCGCCAGCAGCCCCGGCATTGGGCAGAAAAACATTCAGTACTTC. V is TRBV4-1 and J is TRBJ2-4; D not certain. The CDR3 sequence is 15 residues long. The V end was cut by 4 bases, the J end by 4 bases, with 14 bases between. Germline loops: CDR1 MGHRA, CDR2 YSYEKL.

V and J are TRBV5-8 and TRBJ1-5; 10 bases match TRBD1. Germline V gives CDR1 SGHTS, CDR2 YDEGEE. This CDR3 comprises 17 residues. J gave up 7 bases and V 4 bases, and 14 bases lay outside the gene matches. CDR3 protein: CASSPRDRGGREQPQHF. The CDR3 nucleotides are TGTGCCAGCAGCCCAAGGGACAGGGGTGGCCGGGAGCAGCCCCAGCATTTT. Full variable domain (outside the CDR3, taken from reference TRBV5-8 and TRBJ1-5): EAGVTQSPTHLIKTRGQQATLRCSPISGHTSVYWYQQALGLGLQFLLWYDEGEERNRGNFPPRFSGRQFPNYSSELNVNALELEDSALYLCASSPRDRGGREQPQHFGDGTRLSIL.

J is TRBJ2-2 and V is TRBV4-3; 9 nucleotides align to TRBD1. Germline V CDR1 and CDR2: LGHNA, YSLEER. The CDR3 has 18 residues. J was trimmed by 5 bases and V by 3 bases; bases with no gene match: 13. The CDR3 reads CASSQEPVGQGRTGELFF. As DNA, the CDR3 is TGCGCCAGCAGCCAGGAACCCGTCGGACAGGGGCGTACCGGGGAGCTGTTTTTT.

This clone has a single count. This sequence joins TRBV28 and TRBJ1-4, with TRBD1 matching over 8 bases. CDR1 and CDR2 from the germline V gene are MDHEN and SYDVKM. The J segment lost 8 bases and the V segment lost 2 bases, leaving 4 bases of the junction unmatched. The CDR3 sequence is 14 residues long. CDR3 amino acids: CASSLQGAGEKLFF. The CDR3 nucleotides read TGTGCCAGCAGTTTACAGGGGGCGGGGGAAAAACTGTTTTTT.

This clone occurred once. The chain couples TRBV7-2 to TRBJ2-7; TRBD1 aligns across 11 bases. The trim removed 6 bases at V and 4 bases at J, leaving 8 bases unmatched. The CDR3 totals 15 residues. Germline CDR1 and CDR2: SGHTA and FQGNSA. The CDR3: CASRGGTGGLYEQYF. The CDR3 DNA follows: TGTGCCAGCAGAGGGGGGACAGGGGGGTTGTACGAGCAGTACTTC.

The CDR3 DNA reads TGTGCCAGCAGTTACGAGAGGAGGTCTCCTCAGGGGGCCCTCCACTTT. Residues: CASSYERRSPQGALHF. This rearrangement joins TRBV6-2 or TRBV6-3 to TRBJ1-6; 7 bases align to TRBD1. Germline V gene lookup returns CDR1 MNHEY and CDR2 SVGEGT. The junction had 15 bases not matched to a gene; V was cut back by 2 bases and J by 14 bases. This CDR3 is built from 16 residues.

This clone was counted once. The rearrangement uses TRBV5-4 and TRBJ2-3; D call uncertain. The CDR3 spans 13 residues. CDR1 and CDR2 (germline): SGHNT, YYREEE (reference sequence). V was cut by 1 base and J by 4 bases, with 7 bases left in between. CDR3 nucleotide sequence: TGTGCCAGCAGCTTGATAGCCTCAGATACGCAGTATTTT. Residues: CASSLIASDTQYF.

The CDR3 protein is CASSHGLAGATGGYNEQFF. In nucleotides, the CDR3 is TGCGCCAGCAGTCATGGACTAGCGGGGGCCACAGGAGGCTACAATGAGCAGTTCTTC. The rearrangement links TRBV5-1 to TRBJ2-1, with 13 bases matching TRBD2. The CDR3 consists of 19 residues. CDR1 SGHRS and CDR2 YFSETQ come from the germline V gene. J gave up 3 bases and V 5 bases, and 14 bases lay outside the gene matches.

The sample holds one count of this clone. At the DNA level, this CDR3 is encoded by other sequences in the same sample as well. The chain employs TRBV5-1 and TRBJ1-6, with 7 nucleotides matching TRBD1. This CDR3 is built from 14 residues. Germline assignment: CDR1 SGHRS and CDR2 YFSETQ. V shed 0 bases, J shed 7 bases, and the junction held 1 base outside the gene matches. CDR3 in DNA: TGCGCCAGCAGCTTGGCACAGGGGAATTCACCCCTCCACTTT. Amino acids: CASSLAQGNSPLHF.

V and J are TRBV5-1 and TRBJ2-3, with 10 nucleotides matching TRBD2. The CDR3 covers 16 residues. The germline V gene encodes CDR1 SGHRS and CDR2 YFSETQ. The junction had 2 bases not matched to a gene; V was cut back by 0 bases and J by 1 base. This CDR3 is CASSLGLAGGTDTQYF. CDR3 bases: TGCGCCAGCAGCTTGGGGCTAGCGGGGGGCACAGATACGCAGTATTTT.

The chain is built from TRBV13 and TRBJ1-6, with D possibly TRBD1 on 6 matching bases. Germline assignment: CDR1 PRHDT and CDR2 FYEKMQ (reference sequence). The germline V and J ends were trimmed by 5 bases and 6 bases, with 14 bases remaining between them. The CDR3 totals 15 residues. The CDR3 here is CASSTSGAVNSPLHF. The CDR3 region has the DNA TGTGCCAGCAGCACCTCAGGGGCAGTTAATTCACCCCTCCACTTT.

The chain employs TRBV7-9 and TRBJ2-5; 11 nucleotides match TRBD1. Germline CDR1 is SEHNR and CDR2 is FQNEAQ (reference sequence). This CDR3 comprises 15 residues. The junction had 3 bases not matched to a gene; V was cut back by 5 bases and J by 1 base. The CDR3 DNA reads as TGTGCCAGCAGCGCTGGGACAGGGGGCCAAGAGACCCAGTACTTC. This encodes CASSAGTGGQETQYF.

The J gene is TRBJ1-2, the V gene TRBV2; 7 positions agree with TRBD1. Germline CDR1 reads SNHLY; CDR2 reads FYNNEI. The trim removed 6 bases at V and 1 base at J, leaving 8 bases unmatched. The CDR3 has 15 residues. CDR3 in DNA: TGTGCCAGCAGCGGGGACAGCCTATTTAACTATGGCTACACCTTC. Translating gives CASSGDSLFNYGYTF.

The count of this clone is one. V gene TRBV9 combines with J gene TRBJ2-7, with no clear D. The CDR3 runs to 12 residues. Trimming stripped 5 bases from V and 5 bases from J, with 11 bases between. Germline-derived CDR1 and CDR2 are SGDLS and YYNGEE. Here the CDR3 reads CASRGEGDEQYF. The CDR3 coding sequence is TGTGCCAGCAGGGGTGAAGGAGACGAGCAGTACTTC.

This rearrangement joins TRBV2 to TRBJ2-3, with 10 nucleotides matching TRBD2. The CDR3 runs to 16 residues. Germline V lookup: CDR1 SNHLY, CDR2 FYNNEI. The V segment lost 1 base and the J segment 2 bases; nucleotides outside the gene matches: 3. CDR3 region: CASSEGLAGVTDTQYF. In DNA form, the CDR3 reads TGTGCCAGCAGTGAAGGACTAGCGGGCGTCACAGATACGCAGTATTTT.

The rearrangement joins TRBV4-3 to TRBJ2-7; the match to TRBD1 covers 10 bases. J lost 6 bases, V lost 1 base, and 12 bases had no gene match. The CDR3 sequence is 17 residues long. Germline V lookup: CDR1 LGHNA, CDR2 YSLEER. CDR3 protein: CASSQAALLGQGGEQYF. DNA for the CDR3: TGCGCCAGCAGCCAAGCGGCCCTCCTAGGACAGGGGGGCGAGCAGTACTTC.

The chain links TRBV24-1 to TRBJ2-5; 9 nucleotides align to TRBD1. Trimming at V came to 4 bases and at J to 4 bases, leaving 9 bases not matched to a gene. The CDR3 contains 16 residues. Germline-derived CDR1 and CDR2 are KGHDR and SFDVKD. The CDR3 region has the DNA TGTGCCACCAGTGACCCGCGACAGGGGGATTTAGAGACCCAGTACTTC. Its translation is CATSDPRQGDLETQYF.

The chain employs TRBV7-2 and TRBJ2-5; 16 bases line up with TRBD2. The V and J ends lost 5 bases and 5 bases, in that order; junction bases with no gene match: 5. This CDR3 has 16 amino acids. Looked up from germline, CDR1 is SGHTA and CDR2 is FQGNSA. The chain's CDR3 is CASSRGLAGGGETQYF. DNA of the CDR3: TGTGCCAGCAGCCGGGGACTAGCGGGAGGGGGGGAGACCCAGTACTTC.

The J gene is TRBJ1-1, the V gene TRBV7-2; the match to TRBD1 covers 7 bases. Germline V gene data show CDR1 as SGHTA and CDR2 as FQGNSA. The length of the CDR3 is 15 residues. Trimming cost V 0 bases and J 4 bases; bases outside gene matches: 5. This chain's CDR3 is CASSLATGQSTEAFF. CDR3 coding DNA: TGTGCCAGCAGCTTAGCGACAGGGCAGAGCACTGAAGCTTTCTTT.

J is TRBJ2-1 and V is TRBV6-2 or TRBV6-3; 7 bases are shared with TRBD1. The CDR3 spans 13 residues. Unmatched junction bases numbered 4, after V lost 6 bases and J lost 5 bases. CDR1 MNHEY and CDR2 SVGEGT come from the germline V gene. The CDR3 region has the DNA TGTGCCAGCAGCTATGACAGGGACAATGAGCAGTTCTTC. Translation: CASSYDRDNEQFF.

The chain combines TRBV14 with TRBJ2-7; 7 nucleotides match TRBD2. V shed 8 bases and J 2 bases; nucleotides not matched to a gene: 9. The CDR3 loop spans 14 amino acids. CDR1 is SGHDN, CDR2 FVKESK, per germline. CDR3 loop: CASGVVGGTYEQYF. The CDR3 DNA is TGTGCCAGCGGGGTTGTGGGGGGGACCTACGAGCAGTACTTC.

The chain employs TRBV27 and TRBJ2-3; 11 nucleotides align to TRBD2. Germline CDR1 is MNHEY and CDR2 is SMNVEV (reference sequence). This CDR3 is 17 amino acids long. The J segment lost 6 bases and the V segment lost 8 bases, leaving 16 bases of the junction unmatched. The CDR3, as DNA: TGTGCCAGCGGACACTCTAGCGGGGGGATGGGTTTGGATACGCAGTATTTT. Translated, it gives CASGHSSGGMGLDTQYF.

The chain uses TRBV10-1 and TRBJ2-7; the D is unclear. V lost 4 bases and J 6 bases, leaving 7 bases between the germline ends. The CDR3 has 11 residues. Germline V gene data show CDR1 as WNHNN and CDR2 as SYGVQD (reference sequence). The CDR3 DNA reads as TGCGCCAGCAGTGCAGGCTCCGAGCAGTACTTC. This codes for CASSAGSEQYF.

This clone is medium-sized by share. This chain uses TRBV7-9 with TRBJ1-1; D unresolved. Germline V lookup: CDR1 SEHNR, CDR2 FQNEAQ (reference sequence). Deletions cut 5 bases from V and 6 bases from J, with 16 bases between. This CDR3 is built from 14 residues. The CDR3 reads CASSVSGPGAEAFF. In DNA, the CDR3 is TGTGCCAGCAGCGTATCGGGTCCTGGAGCTGAAGCTTTCTTT. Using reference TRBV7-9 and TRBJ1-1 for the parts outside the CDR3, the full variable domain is DTGVSQNPRHKITKRGQNVTFRCDPISEHNRLYWYRQTLGQGPEFLTYFQNEAQLEKSRLLSDRFSAERPKGSFSTLEIQRTEQGDSAMYLCASSVSGPGAEAFFGQGTRLTVV.

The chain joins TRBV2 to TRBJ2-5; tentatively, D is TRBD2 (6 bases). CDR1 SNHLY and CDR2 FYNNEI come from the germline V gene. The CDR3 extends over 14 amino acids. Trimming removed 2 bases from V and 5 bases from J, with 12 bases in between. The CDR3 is CASSERGGAETQYF. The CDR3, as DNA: TGTGCCAGCAGTGAAAGGGGCGGGGCCGAGACCCAGTACTTC.

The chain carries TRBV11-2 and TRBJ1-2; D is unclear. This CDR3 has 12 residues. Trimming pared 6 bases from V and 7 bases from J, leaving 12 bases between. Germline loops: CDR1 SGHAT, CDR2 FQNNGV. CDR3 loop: CASRGNWAGYTF. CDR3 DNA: TGTGCCAGCAGAGGAAATTGGGCTGGCTACACCTTC.